This T cell receptor beta chain was recorded in a study of post-analysis software for immune sequencing data (dated by TCRdb to the mid-2010s). A note on the overall study: Recorded disease courses included relapsing-remitting, secondary progressive and progressive-relapsing multiple sclerosis, with some patients lacking subtype annotation. A subset of samples was prepared in parallel using single-end sample barcoding, then pooled and co-amplified after Illumina adapter ligation. The multiple sclerosis patient repertoires were compared with approximately 11 previously published healthy control repertoires from donors aged 6 to 25 years.

About this clonotype itself: Its recognized antigen is unknown. No quality values exist for individual bases; no much larger clone is one base distant.

Results and caveats for the whole study, not just this receptor: The multiple sclerosis patient group was slightly younger than the control group. Normalized Chao1 diversity was significantly lower in multiple sclerosis patients than controls, suggesting substantial peripheral T-cell clonal expansion. Strong co-clustering of samples prepared in the same batch was shown by direct clustering with F measure, prompting a batch-effect correction. Several TRBV segments, including TRBV5-6, TRBV5-1 and TRBV20-1, were significantly more frequent in patients than controls.

Reading from cysteine to phenylalanine, the CDR3 counts 15 amino acids. Kept here is only the CDR3 DNA, which spans 45 bases and is read in frame from base 1. Ends trimmed: V by 6 bases, J by 5 bases; bases unmatched to a gene: 5. Library preparation was by PCR. The reads were generated on an Illumina HiSeq 2500. Unique molecular identifiers were incorporated into TCR beta cDNA libraries to reduce PCR and sequencing biases. Per 1 to 10 million input T cells, 500,000 or so cDNA molecules were obtained, such that each molecule approximated one T cell. The patient libraries were prepared and sequenced using the same protocol as the earlier healthy control dataset. Samples belonging to the same batch were prepared together, multiplexed and sequenced on a shared HiSeq lane. The authors' analysis ran thus. Raw barcoded reads were processed with MIGEC, discarding single-read molecular identifier groups before consensus assembly and CDR3 extraction. VDJtools was used for post-analysis of the clonotype tables, with diversity normalized by down-sampling every dataset to the smallest sample size. To correct batch-related cross-sample contamination, repertoire overlap clustering matched CDR3 amino acid sequences but not nucleotide sequences. TCRdb reprocessed the public reads (quality trimming at Q25 with fastp, clone calling with MiXCR) and kept in-frame beta chains. Every distinct CDR3 protein forms one entry, paired with its most common genes and DNA. The V and J calls reflect TCRdb's pipeline rather than the authors' work. For this sample the table gives fewer than 850,000 distinct CDR3 sequences, of which around 27% were detected only once. More than 0.45% of the sample is held by the ten biggest clonotypes.

TCR beta repertoires were profiled from peripheral blood of approximately 13 young patients with multiple sclerosis to demonstrate the VDJtools post-analysis software. The multiple sclerosis patients were children and adolescents ranging in age from about 6 to 17 years. The sequence derives from a girl aged 5 to 17 with multiple sclerosis. This receptor chain uses TRBV12-3 or TRBV12-4 and TRBJ2-1; a stretch of 12 junction bases matches TRBD2. Sequences were obtained from blood. This receptor carries the CDR3 CASSPSGRADNEQFF. The nucleotide sequence is given as TGTGCCAGCAGCCCTAGCGGGAGGGCCGACAATGAGCAGTTCTTC.